This TCR beta chain was profiled in a study of Ad26.COV2.S vaccination and SARS-CoV-2 variants. General study points: Analyses of TCR breadth and depth may have underestimated total T cell responses. Placebo recipients and vaccine recipients were similar in non-spike TCR breadth. Spike-specific TCR breadth was greater after Ad26.COV2.S than placebo.

The treatment here: some 19 received Ad26.COV2.S at low or high dose, single or two shots; 5 received placebo; per-sample allocation not given. Collection of samples fell on day 63 after the first vaccine or placebo injection. Vaccine was an Ad26 vector expressing Wuhan-strain SARS-CoV-2 spike. TCRdb keeps only in-frame clones here, not all; method: immunoSEQ multiplex PCR. This table holds 320,000 or so clones, about nine tenths found once. Trimming left V 4 bases short and J 7 bases short, with 13 bases between. Germline V lookup: CDR1 SNHLY, CDR2 FYNNEI. The CDR3 length is 13 residues. As regards this clone: What it recognizes is unknown.

The chain uses TRBV2 and TRBJ2-5, with D tentatively TRBD1 (6 bases). The receptor comes from a person aged 18-65 years who received the Ad26.COV2.S COVID-19 vaccine or a placebo. The sequencing here drew on peripheral blood, taken in a trial of Ad26.COV2.S vaccine versus placebo. The CDR3 loop reads CASSGQARGTQYF. The CDR3 DNA is TGTGCCAGCAGTGGACAGGCTCGAGGGACCCAGTACTTC.